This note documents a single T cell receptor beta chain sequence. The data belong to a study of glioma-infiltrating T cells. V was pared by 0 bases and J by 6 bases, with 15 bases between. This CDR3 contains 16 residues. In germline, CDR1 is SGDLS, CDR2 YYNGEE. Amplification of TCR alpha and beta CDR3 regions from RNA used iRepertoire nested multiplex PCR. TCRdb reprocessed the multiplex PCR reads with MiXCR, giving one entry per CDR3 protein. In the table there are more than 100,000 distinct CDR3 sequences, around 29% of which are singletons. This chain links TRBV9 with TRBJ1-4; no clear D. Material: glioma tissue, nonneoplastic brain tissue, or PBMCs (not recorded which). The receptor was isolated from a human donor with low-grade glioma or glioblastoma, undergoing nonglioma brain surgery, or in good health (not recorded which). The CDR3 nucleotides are TGTGCCAGCAGCGTAGCCGTCGGCAGGCAGGATGAAAAACTGTTTTTT. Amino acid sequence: CASSVAVGRQDEKLFF.